This T cell receptor beta chain was recovered during a study of CD8+CD57+ T cells in acquired aplastic anemia. Whole-study context: Sorted CD4+ plus CD8+ cells gave DNA averaging around 3 ug.

Investigators profiled TCR beta VDJ and CDR3 from genomic DNA template. MiXCR, applied by TCRdb to the reads, yields one record per CDR3 protein. The table records 250,000 to 300,000 distinct CDR3 sequences, approximately 57% of them present only once. Findings and caveats of the study: There were some 27 CD8+ CDR3 sequences that occurred in both patients and controls.

In regard to this clonotype: As yet, its antigen is unknown.

The specimen was sorted CD4+, CD8+, or CD8+CD57+ T cells (not recorded which) from PBMCs. The receptor was derived from a human donor with severe aplastic anemia or a healthy control (not recorded which).

The CDR3 DNA follows: TGTGCCAGCAGTTCGACAGTCATCGGGGCCAACGTCCTGACTTTC. Its protein product is CASSSTVIGANVLTF. The J gene is TRBJ2-6, the V gene TRBV12-3 or TRBV12-4; maybe TRBD1 (5 bases). This CDR3 contains 15 residues. V dropped 4 bases and J dropped 4 bases, with 11 bases sitting between them.